The table lists the clone carrying this T cell receptor (beta chain) with a few counts. No antigen is known for it. This record belongs to a study of cytomegalovirus exposure and HLA in healthy donors. The CDR3 covers 16 residues. CDR1 is MNHNS, CDR2 SASEGT, per germline. Trimming removed 4 bases at V and 7 bases at J, with 20 bases between. General observations from the study: There were around 160 TCR beta chains listed as cytomegalovirus-associated.

Vbeta (60) and Jbeta (13) primers were used in the PCR. Here immunoSEQ multiplex PCR was the method, and the copy in TCRdb shows in-frame clones only, minus some. The sample comprises 180,000 or so clones, 8.5% to 10% of which are singletons, and less than 1.5% rests with the top ten. V and J are TRBV6-1 and TRBJ2-1, with D tentatively TRBD2 (5 bases). The sample taken for sequencing was PBMCs. The TCR originated in a woman aged 25 to 39 in good health and CMV-seropositive. The CDR3 reads CASSAYERTGRNEQFF. The CDR3 DNA reads TGTGCCAGCAGTGCCTATGAGCGGACGGGAAGGAATGAGCAGTTCTTC.